This section outlines one T cell receptor (beta chain) sequence together with its context. These data originate in a study of shared T cell receptors in the human thymus. Using immunoSEQ multiplex PCR, the repertoire was profiled, and TCRdb retains in-frame clones only, with some absent. The data show approximately 580,000 clones, around 78% seen once. V lost 7 bases and J lost 0; bases outside the gene matches: 8. Germline CDR1 is SQVTM and CDR2 is ANQGSEA. This CDR3 spans 14 amino acids. These data are also associated with another study on human thymus T cells. Per that study: Each of the donors was a healthy Finnish infant who was undergoing open corrective cardiac surgery for congenital heart defects. Thymus was obtained from resections taken during corrective heart surgery. Thymic as well as blood repertoires seemed to favor certain V and J genes unevenly. Thymic repertoires overlap heavily among unrelated individuals, related research has reported.

Sequencing used thymocytes. V usage is TRBV29-1 and J usage is TRBJ2-7, with 8 bases matching TRBD1. This TCR was sampled from a boy in the first two years of life with a congenital heart defect. CDR3 amino acids: CSAMDRASSYEQYF. The CDR3 bases are TGCAGCGCCATGGACAGGGCATCCTCCTACGAGCAGTACTTC.